This T cell receptor beta chain was identified in a study of cytomegalovirus exposure and HLA in healthy donors. CDR1 and CDR2 from the germline V gene are LGHNT and FRNRAP. Trimming pared 6 bases from V and 1 base from J, leaving 13 bases between. The CDR3 extends over 15 amino acids. It was with 60 Vbeta and 13 Jbeta primers that the PCR ran. The table came from immunoSEQ multiplex PCR; TCRdb's copy has only in-frame clones and leaves some out. The table for this sample gives some 110,000 clones. Study-wide results and limits: The study dropped some indistinguishable V segments, TRBV6-2 and TRBV6-3 among them. The authors judged a highly shared variant cluster likely a sequencing artifact. As was reported, the classifier diagnosed cytomegalovirus status with high specificity and sensitivity.

A note on this clone: What it binds is not known.

Source material: PBMCs. The chain employs TRBV12-5 and TRBJ1-5; D not resolved. This sequence originates from a man aged 25 to 40 in good health and CMV-seronegative. Written as DNA, the CDR3 is TGTGCTAGTGGCCTGCTCGGTACGAGCAATCAGCCCCAGCATTTT. Protein product: CASGLLGTSNQPQHF. The full variable domain, rest sourced from reference TRBV12-5 and TRBJ1-5, is DARVTQTPRHKVTEMGQEVTMRCQPILGHNTVFWYRQTMMQGLELLAYFRNRAPLDDSGMPKDRFSAEMPDATLATLKIQPSEPRDSAVYFCASGLLGTSNQPQHFGDGTRLSIL.